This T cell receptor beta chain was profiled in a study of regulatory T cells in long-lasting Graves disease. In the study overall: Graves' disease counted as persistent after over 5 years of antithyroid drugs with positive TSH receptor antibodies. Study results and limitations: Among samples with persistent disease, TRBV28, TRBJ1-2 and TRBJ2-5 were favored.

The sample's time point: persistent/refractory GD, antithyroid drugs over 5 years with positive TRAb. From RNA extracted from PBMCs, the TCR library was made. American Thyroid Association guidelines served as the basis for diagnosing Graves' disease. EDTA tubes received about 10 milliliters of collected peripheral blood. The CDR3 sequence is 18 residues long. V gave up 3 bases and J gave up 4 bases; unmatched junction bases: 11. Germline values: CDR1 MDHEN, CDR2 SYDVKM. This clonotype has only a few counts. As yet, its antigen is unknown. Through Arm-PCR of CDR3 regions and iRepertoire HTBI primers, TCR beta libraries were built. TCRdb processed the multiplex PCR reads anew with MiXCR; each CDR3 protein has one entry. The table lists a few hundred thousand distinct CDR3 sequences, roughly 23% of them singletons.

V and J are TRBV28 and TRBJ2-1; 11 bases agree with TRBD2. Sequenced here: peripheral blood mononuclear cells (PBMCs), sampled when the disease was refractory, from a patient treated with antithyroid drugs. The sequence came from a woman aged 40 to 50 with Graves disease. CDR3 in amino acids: CASSFGGLVAGGYNEQFF. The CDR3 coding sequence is TGTGCCAGCAGTTTTGGGGGGTTGGTAGCGGGAGGGTACAATGAGCAGTTCTTC.